This T cell receptor beta chain was found in a study of T cells expressing NK-cell markers. Whole-study context: Eight donors were sequenced, seven testing HCMV-seropositive and one testing seronegative.

Findings and limits, study-wide: A range of roughly 1.0-8% of CD8+ T cells consisted of dominant NKG2C+ clonotypes in several donors. Specificity for HCMV among expanded NKG2C+ T cell clones was not established.

Note on this clonotype: Its target is not known.

It was by 5'RACE template switching with UMIs that TCR beta cDNA was made. Each CDR3 protein gets one entry in TCRdb, which reprocessed the 5' RACE reads and gives no DNA. The table lists about 380,000 distinct CDR3 sequences. Per germline, CDR1 KGHSH and CDR2 LQKENI. CDR3 length equals 14 residues. J is TRBJ2-3 and V is TRBV18. The source of this sequence is a man aged 18 to 69 in good health. Source material: blood T cells: a sorted CD56 or NKG2C T cell subset, CD4+ or CD8+ T cells, or bulk PBMC T cells (not recorded which). Here the CDR3 reads CASSPPDSRGTQYF.